This T cell receptor (beta chain) was captured by sequencing in a study of T-cell reconstitution after alpha-beta-depleted transplantation in children. The TCRbeta library was prepared with unique molecular identifiers. Each CDR3 protein gets one entry after TCRdb re-called the PCR reads with MiXCR. The table has some 640,000 distinct CDR3 sequences, about 15% seen once. In germline, CDR1 is DFQATT, CDR2 SNEGSKA (reference sequence). This CDR3 has 13 residues. Trimming removed 4 bases at V and 2 bases at J, with 10 bases between. This receptor was taken from a human donor who donated a stem cell graft to a child with acute myeloid leukemia. This chain uses TRBV20-1 with TRBJ2-3, with D possibly TRBD1 on 6 matching bases. The sequencing used PBMCs from the stem cell graft donor, collected from the stem cell graft. The CDR3 DNA is TGCAGTGCTACCGGGACACCCACAGATACGCAGTATTTT. Protein: CSATGTPTDTQYF.